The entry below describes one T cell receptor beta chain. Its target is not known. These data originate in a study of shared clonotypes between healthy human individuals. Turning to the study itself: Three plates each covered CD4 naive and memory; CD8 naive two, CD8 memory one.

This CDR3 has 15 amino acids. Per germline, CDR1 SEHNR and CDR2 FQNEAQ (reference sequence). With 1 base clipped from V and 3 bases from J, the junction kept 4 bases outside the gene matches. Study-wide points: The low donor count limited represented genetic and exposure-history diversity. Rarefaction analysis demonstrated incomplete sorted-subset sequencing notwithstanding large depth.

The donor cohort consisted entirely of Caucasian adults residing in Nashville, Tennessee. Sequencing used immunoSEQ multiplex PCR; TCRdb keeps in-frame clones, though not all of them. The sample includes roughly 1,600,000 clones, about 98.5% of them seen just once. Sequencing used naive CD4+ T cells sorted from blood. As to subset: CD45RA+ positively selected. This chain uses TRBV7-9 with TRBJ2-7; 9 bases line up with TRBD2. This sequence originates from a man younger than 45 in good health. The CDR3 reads CASSLEAGGNYEQYF. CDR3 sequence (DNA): TGTGCCAGCAGCTTAGAGGCGGGAGGGAACTACGAGCAGTACTTC.